This is a list of T cell receptor beta chains from one sample in a study of blood T cell repertoires in COVID-19. Generated by immunoSEQ multiplex PCR, the TCRdb table keeps only in-frame clones and is missing some. Of about 180,000 clones listed, approximately 78% were seen once; the top ten hold roughly 12%. Sequencing was carried out using peripheral blood. The receptor set was obtained from a woman older than 75 with COVID-19, enrolled during active disease. Each CDR3 is given without its conserved first and last residue.

J | V | CDR3
TRBJ2-7 | TRBV5-5 | ASSFSLRRNEQY
TRBJ2-7 | TRBV5-1 | ASSSGQGGGILYSYEQY
TRBJ1-5 | TRBV28 | ASRGTGDNQPQH
TRBJ2-3 | TRBV5-5 | ASSWTSGSTDTQY
TRBJ2-5 | TRBV7-8 | ASSPLTSGVAQETQY
TRBJ1-3 | TRBV18 | ASSRGSGNTIY
TRBJ1-2 | TRBV6-6 | ATGTSQGYYGYT
TRBJ2-7 | TRBV4-1 | ASSQDLLAGRYEQY
TRBJ1-2 | TRBV29-1 | SVTQGADYGYT
TRBJ2-5 | TRBV9 | ASSVAGGGAGAQY
TRBJ1-3 | TRBV2 | ASSDAGSGNTIY
TRBJ2-6 | TRBV15 | ATSRDRGAGANVLT
TRBJ2-7 | TRBV27 | ASSLWQGAPEQY
TRBJ2-7 | TRBV30 | AWSHGVYEQY
TRBJ2-5 | TRBV28 | ASSSRGVETQY
TRBJ2-1 | TRBV2 | ASSSREGLSYNEQF
TRBJ2-7 | TRBV7-2 | ASSLVTGTTYEQY
TRBJ2-7 | TRBV19 | ASSFSSGTRTEQY
TRBJ2-6 | TRBV19 | ATLRGSGANVLT
TRBJ2-1 | TRBV11-2 | ASTRDGGLASYNEQF
TRBJ2-3 | TRBV5-6 | ASSSLRSTSTDTQY
TRBJ1-1 | TRBV6-5 | ASKKPGNEAF
TRBJ2-3 | TRBV11-2 | ASSLLAGGPNTQY
TRBJ2-7 | TRBV7-6 | ASSPRTGGTYEQY
TRBJ2-2 | TRBV28 | ASRIASGQTGELF
TRBJ1-1 | TRBV28 | ASSSIDRPEAF
TRBJ2-2 | TRBV28 | ASSLKTLGGELF
TRBJ2-7 | TRBV19 | ASSSSPIVLYEQY
TRBJ2-7 | TRBV28 | ASSFPGLATYEQY
TRBJ2-2 | TRBV27 | ASSLRPGDGTGELF